The rows below give T cell receptor beta chains drawn from one sample of a study of T cell responses to AZD1222 COVID-19 vaccine. Produced via immunoSEQ multiplex PCR; TCRdb's table is partial and in-frame only. The table shows 100,000 or so clones, with 75% to 95% occurring only once. Specimen: peripheral blood, collected on day 0 of AZD1222 vaccination. These TCRs come from an adult in good health. The CDR3 runs from the conserved cysteine through the conserved F or W. The D gene is left open where the match is weak. Size tells how often a clone was seen (once, few, many) or the class of an expanded clone, and some rows leave it out.

d_gene,j_gene,abundance,v_gene,CDR3aa,CDR3nt
-,TRBJ2-3,once,TRBV14,CASSQLQGGVPDTQYF,TGTGCCAGCAGCCAGTTACAGGGAGGAGTCCCAGATACGCAGTATTTT
-,TRBJ1-1,-,TRBV27,CASGRELNTEAFF,TGTGCCAGCGGCAGGGAACTGAACACTGAAGCTTTCTTT
-,TRBJ1-1,once,TRBV2,CASSGGGGSGRAFF,TGTGCCAGCAGTGGGGGCGGGGGTTCAGGGAGAGCTTTCTTT
-,TRBJ2-7,-,TRBV6-2/TRBV6-3,CASSYVAQTNYEQYF,TGTGCCAGCAGTTATGTAGCACAGACAAACTACGAGCAGTACTTC
-,TRBJ1-5,-,TRBV2,CASRGAGGNQPQHF,TGTGCCAGCAGGGGTGCGGGGGGCAATCAGCCCCAGCATTTT
TRBD1,TRBJ1-1,-,TRBV13,CASSWGQTGTEAFF,TGTGCCAGCAGCTGGGGGCAGACAGGGACTGAAGCTTTCTTT
TRBD1,TRBJ1-6,-,TRBV2,CASRAETGLSPLHF,TGTGCCAGCAGGGCCGAGACAGGGTTATCACCCCTCCACTTT
-,TRBJ1-1,-,TRBV19,CASEGGVRMGAFF,TGTGCCAGTGAAGGGGGGGTGAGGATGGGAGCTTTCTTT
TRBD2,TRBJ2-5,-,TRBV30,CAWRPRELAGGLKETQYF,TGTGCCTGGAGACCCCGCGAGTTAGCGGGGGGGCTAAAAGAGACCCAGTACTTC
-,TRBJ2-1,-,TRBV5-4,CASSLGYEQFF,TGTGCCAGCAGCTTGGGGTATGAGCAGTTCTTC
TRBD2,TRBJ2-5,-,TRBV7-2,CASSISGGHGTQYF,TGTGCCAGCAGCATTAGCGGGGGGCACGGGACCCAGTACTTC
TRBD1,TRBJ1-1,-,TRBV6-5,CASYNRGVQGTEAFF,TGTGCCAGCTACAACAGGGGGGTTCAGGGCACTGAAGCTTTCTTT
TRBD2,TRBJ2-3,-,TRBV27,CASSSGLAGGPGTDTQYF,TGTGCCAGCAGCTCGGGACTAGCGGGGGGGCCTGGCACAGATACGCAGTATTTT
-,TRBJ1-6,-,TRBV10-2,CASSESTGAGGTLHF,TGCGCCAGCAGTGAGTCGACTGGGGCCGGGGGGACCCTCCACTTT
-,TRBJ2-2,once,TRBV10-3,CAISDFEAKELFF,TGTGCCATCAGTGACTTCGAAGCGAAGGAGCTGTTTTTT